The TCR beta chain under discussion was sequenced for a study of CXCR3-negative and CXCR3-positive naive CD8 T cells. CDR3 length: 15 amino acids. Germline-derived CDR1 and CDR2 are SGHTA and FQGNSA. Preparation of TRB cDNA libraries relied on 5' RACE carrying UMI labels. From its re-call of the 5' RACE reads, TCRdb lists each CDR3 protein once, without DNA. The data include some 5,900 distinct CDR3 sequences; the top ten clones carry about 1.7%. General observations from the study: Hydrophobicity was higher for TRB CDR3s found in CXCR3-positive naive cells than in CXCR3-negative naive cells.

Its frequency marks this clonotype as medium-sized (0.01 to 0.1%). Its target is unknown. The material sequenced was naive CXCR3+ CD8+ T cells from blood. This sample's subset: CD45RO-CCR7+CD27+CD95- naive CD8+ T cells expressing CXCR3 (TNR3+). The V and J genes are TRBV7-2 and TRBJ1-2; as DNA is missing, the TRBD1 call by TCRdb cannot be tested. The source of this sequence is a human donor in good health. Some clones in this sample may be carry-over from other donors' samples. The CDR3 loop is CASSLIVGGTDGYTF. Variable domain in full (rest from reference TRBV7-2 and TRBJ1-2): GAGVSQSPSNKVTEKGKDVELRCDPISGHTALYWYRQSLGQGLEFLIYFQGNSAPDKSGLPSDRFSAERTGGSVSTLTIQRTQQEDSAVYLCASSLIVGGTDGYTFGSGTRLTVV.